This T cell receptor beta chain emerged from a study of blood T cell repertoires in COVID-19. Study information: The United States, Italy and Spain supplied acute and convalescent COVID-19 samples. PBMCs, B-cell-depleted T cells, or T cells provided the cDNA or gDNA that made up the material.

Produced via immunoSEQ multiplex PCR; TCRdb's table is partial and in-frame only. The sample lists 230,000 or so clones, roughly 88% occurring once. The CDR3 loop spans 14 amino acids. V was shortened by 3 bases and J by 2 bases, with 11 bases between the two germline ends. The germline CDR1 and CDR2 sequences are LNHDA and SQIVND (reference sequence). This chain uses TRBV19 with TRBJ2-7; D remains ambiguous. Sequenced sample: peripheral blood. This sequence originates from a woman in her thirties or forties who had recovered from COVID-19. CDR3 loop: CASSISMGTYEQYF. CDR3 sequence (DNA): TGTGCCAGTAGTATTTCAATGGGCACCTACGAGCAGTACTTC.